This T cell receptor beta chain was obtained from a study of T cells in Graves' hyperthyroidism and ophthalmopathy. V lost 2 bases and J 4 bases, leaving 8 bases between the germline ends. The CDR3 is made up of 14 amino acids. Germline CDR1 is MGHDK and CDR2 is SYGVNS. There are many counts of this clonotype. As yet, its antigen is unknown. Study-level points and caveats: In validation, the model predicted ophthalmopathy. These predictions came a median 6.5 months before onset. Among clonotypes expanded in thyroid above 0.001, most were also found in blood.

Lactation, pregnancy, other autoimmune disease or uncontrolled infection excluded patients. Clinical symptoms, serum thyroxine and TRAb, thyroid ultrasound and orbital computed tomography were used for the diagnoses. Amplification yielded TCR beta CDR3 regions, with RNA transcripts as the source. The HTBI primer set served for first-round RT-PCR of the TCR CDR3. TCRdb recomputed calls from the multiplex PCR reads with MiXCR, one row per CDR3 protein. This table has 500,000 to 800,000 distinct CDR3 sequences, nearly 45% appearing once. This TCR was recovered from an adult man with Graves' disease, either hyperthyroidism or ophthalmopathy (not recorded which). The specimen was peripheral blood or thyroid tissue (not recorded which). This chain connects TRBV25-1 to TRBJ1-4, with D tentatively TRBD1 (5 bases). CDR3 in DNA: TGTGCCAGCAGTGAAGGGGGGATTAATGAAAAACTGTTTTTT. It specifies CASSEGGINEKLFF.